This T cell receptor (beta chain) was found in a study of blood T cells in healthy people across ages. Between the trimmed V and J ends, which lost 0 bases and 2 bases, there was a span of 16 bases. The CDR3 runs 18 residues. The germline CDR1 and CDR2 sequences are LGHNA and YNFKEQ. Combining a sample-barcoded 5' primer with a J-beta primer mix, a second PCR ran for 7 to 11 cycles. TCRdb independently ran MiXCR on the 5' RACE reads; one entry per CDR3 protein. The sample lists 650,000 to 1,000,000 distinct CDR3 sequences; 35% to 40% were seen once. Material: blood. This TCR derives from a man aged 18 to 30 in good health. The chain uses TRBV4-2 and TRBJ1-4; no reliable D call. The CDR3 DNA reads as TGTGCCAGCAGCCAAGACGCCCCTAGTTCGGAGACTAATGAAAAACTGTTTTTT. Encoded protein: CASSQDAPSSETNEKLFF.